These 3 T cell receptor beta chains originate from one sample sequenced in a study of HIV-infected children after antiretroviral therapy interruption. The sample's treatment: PENTA 11 planned treatment interruption arm or continuous ART arm. RNA-based 3' RACE libraries used unique molecular identifiers. TCRdb re-called the 3' RACE reads through MiXCR, storing one row per CDR3 protein. Of 90,000 or so distinct CDR3 sequences in the sample, 6.9% are singletons; the top ten hold about 1.1%. Source: CD45RA+ CD4+ T cells from PBMCs, pooled from several time points, taken from a donor given antiretroviral therapy, either interrupted or continuous. Described subset: naive CD4+ CD45RA+ CD45RO- T cells. These TCRs come from a pool of human donors with HIV.

This clonotype was picked up many times. The gene calls are TRBV19 and TRBJ2-7; no clear D. Trimming removed 7 bases at V and 3 bases at J, with 7 bases between. The CDR3 consists of 11 residues. Germline loops: CDR1 LNHDA, CDR2 SQIVND (reference sequence). The CDR3 DNA reads TGTGCCAGTACTAACGGCTACGAGCAGTACTTC. Encoded protein: CASTNGYEQYF.

This clonotype was observed a handful of times. The chain combines TRBV5-1 with TRBJ1-3; D remains unclear. The CDR3 covers 16 residues. Germline loops: CDR1 SGHRS, CDR2 YFSETQ. Trimming shortened V by 0 bases and J by 0 bases, and 10 bases separated the two germline ends. In nucleotides, the CDR3 is TGCGCCAGCAGCTTGGCCGGCTTGGACTCTGGAAACACCATATATTTT. Translation gives CASSLAGLDSGNTIYF.

The table lists this clonotype with many counts. The chain combines TRBV12-3 or TRBV12-4 with TRBJ2-1; TRBD2 agrees at 7 bases. This CDR3 is built from 14 residues. V lost 2 bases, J lost 5 bases, and 3 bases stayed unmatched. Here the CDR3 DNA reads TGTGCCAGCAGTTTATCCAGCGGGGACAATGAGCAGTTCTTC. This gives the protein CASSLSSGDNEQFF.